This T cell receptor beta chain appears in the sequencing data of a study of T-cell memory formation after mild COVID-19. Study background: Largely donor-specific TCR clusters were found.

After 5'RACE with constant-segment primers, TCR alpha and TCR beta cDNA libraries carrying sample barcodes and UMIs were obtained. TCRdb re-analysed the 5' RACE reads in MiXCR, keeping a single row per CDR3 protein. The sample yields about 210,000 distinct CDR3 sequences, approximately 30% seen once. This CDR3 is built from 15 residues. After removal of 2 bases from V and 6 bases from J, the junction contained 6 bases not matched to a gene. Germline CDR1 SGHVS, CDR2 FNYEAQ. Details on this clonotype: The antigen is unknown.

Broader study findings: Contracting clones from day 15 to 85 showed balanced CD4/CD8; later expanders favored CD4+. Among clones peaking at day 37 in the second wave, SARS-CoV-2 specificity remained unconfirmed.

The receptor was isolated from an adult woman who had mild COVID-19 (a few samples of this study predate the infection). Cell type and time point are not known. Material: PBMCs or a T cell subset sorted from them (not recorded which). The chain has TRBV7-6 and TRBJ2-1; 8 bases are shared with TRBD2. CDR3 in DNA: TGTGCCAGCAGCTTAAGCGGGGGAAGGGGCAATGAGCAGTTCTTC. It encodes CASSLSGGRGNEQFF.